Listed below are T cell receptor beta chains from one sample, sequenced in a study of shared clonotypes between healthy human individuals. The method was immunoSEQ multiplex PCR; TCRdb's version includes in-frame clones alone and lacks a portion of them. The data hold more than 2 million clones, with 93% observed a single time. The sequenced sample consisted of naive CD8+ T cells from PBMCs. The receptors derive from a man in his late teens or twenties in good health. Some clones in this sample may be carry-over from other donors' samples. CDR3s include the opening cysteine and the closing phenylalanine or tryptophan. A D gene is named only where the DNA matches it firmly. Only some rows state a clone size, as once, few, many or a class for expanded clones.

CASSSGLTQETQYF,TGCGCCAGCAGCTCGGGACTGACACAAGAGACCCAGTACTTC,TRBV5-1,once,NA,TRBJ2-5
CAAGLAGAYEQYF,TGTGCCGCGGGACTAGCGGGAGCCTACGAGCAGTACTTC,TRBV25-1,NA,TRBD2,TRBJ2-7
CASSAVFEQYF,TGTGCCAGCTCCGCCGTCTTCGAGCAGTACTTC,TRBV28,NA,NA,TRBJ2-7
CASSPDRAAEQYF,TGTGCCAGCAGTCCGGACAGGGCTGCCGAGCAGTACTTC,TRBV5-4,NA,TRBD1,TRBJ2-7
CASTPLGVQETQYF,TGTGCCAGCACACCTTTGGGCGTACAAGAGACCCAGTACTTC,TRBV6-1,NA,NA,TRBJ2-5
CASSLYTQGIAEAFF,TGTGCCAGCAGTTTATATACACAGGGAATCGCTGAAGCTTTCTTT,TRBV27,NA,NA,TRBJ1-1
CASSVGGTGDYEQFF,TGTGCCAGCAGCGTAGGCGGGACAGGGGATTATGAGCAGTTCTTC,TRBV9,NA,TRBD1,TRBJ2-1
CASSPLNYGYTF,TGTGCCAGCAGCCCATTGAACTATGGCTACACCTTC,TRBV28,NA,NA,TRBJ1-2
CASSSPKGPVEKLFF,TGTGCCAGCAGTTCCCCCAAAGGCCCGGTTGAAAAACTGTTTTTT,TRBV6-6,NA,NA,TRBJ1-4
CASSYSLDGAFF,TGTGCCAGTAGTTATTCTCTGGACGGGGCTTTCTTT,TRBV19,NA,NA,TRBJ1-1
CASSVGAEADEQYF,TGTGCCAGCAGCGTAGGAGCGGAAGCCGACGAGCAGTACTTC,TRBV9,NA,NA,TRBJ2-7
CTSQGGETQYF,TGCACCTCCCAAGGCGGAGAGACCCAGTACTTC,TRBV29-1,NA,NA,TRBJ2-5
CASRGTGTGGEQFF,TGTGCCAGCAGGGGGACCGGGACAGGGGGCGAGCAGTTCTTC,TRBV28,NA,TRBD1,TRBJ2-1
CASSLGGGSYNEQFF,TGTGCCAGCAGCTTAGGGGGGGGCTCCTACAATGAGCAGTTCTTC,TRBV11-2,NA,TRBD2,TRBJ2-1
CASAPPRRTEAFF,TGTGCCAGCGCACCGCCACGTAGGACTGAAGCTTTCTTT,TRBV27,NA,NA,TRBJ1-1
CASTGGGGSGTDTQYF,TGTGCCAGCACCGGTGGGGGGGGGTCGGGCACAGATACGCAGTATTTT,TRBV25-1,NA,TRBD2,TRBJ2-3
CASSGRLAGHSEGGELFF,TGTGCCAGCAGTGGACGACTAGCGGGACACAGTGAGGGCGGGGAGCTGTTTTTT,TRBV2,many,TRBD2,TRBJ2-2
CASRSGTNRAQFF,TGTGCCAGCAGGTCCGGGACAAACAGGGCGCAGTTCTTC,TRBV7-9,once,NA,TRBJ2-1
CSVLGSYEQYF,TGCAGCGTTTTGGGCTCCTACGAGCAGTACTTC,TRBV29-1,NA,NA,TRBJ2-7
CASSLGASSSEKLFF,TGTGCCAGCAGCTTGGGGGCTTCGTCGAGCGAAAAACTGTTTTTT,TRBV5-6,NA,NA,TRBJ1-4
CASSLSGGGTSTDTQYF,TGTGCCAGCAGTTTATCGGGCGGCGGGACTAGCACAGATACGCAGTATTTT,TRBV27,NA,NA,TRBJ2-3
CASSQVGVYEQYF,TGCGCCAGCAGCCAAGTGGGCGTATACGAGCAGTACTTC,TRBV4-1,NA,NA,TRBJ2-7
CASSQGTAGPYGYTF,TGCGCCAGCAGCCAAGGGACGGCTGGACCCTATGGCTACACCTTC,TRBV4-3,NA,NA,TRBJ1-2
CSARVGQTQYF,TGCAGCGCGAGGGTGGGGCAGACCCAGTACTTC,TRBV29-1,NA,NA,TRBJ2-5
CASSVGTGGNEQFF,TGTGCCAGCAGCGTCGGGACAGGGGGCAATGAGCAGTTCTTC,TRBV6-4,NA,TRBD1,TRBJ2-1
CASSSRQGARDQETQYF,TGTGCCAGCAGCTCGAGACAGGGGGCGCGGGACCAAGAGACCCAGTACTTC,TRBV5-6,NA,TRBD1,TRBJ2-5
CASSVGLAGGLHETQYF,TGCGCCAGCAGTGTAGGACTAGCGGGAGGCCTCCACGAGACCCAGTACTTC,TRBV4-1,NA,TRBD2,TRBJ2-5
CASSPGTGLKLFF,TGTGCCAGCAGTCCGGGGACAGGGTTAAAACTGTTTTTT,TRBV27,NA,TRBD1,TRBJ1-4
CASSTVPGVVDTQYF,TGTGCCAGTAGTACCGTCCCGGGAGTGGTAGATACGCAGTATTTT,TRBV19,NA,NA,TRBJ2-3
CASRELDRRGNQPQHF,TGTGCCAGCAGGGAGTTGGACCGGCGGGGCAATCAGCCCCAGCATTTT,TRBV28,NA,NA,TRBJ1-5
CASSPGTGASVRQYF,TGCGCCAGCAGCCCCGGGACAGGGGCGTCAGTTCGGCAGTACTTC,TRBV4-1,NA,TRBD1,TRBJ2-5
CASSPRRGGTGELFF,TGCGCCAGCAGCCCCAGGAGGGGGGGCACCGGGGAGCTGTTTTTT,TRBV4-1,NA,NA,TRBJ2-2
CASTRSSGTSGRPNEQFF,TGTGCCAGCACCCGATCCTCCGGGACTAGCGGGAGACCCAATGAGCAGTTCTTC,TRBV27,once,TRBD2,TRBJ2-1
CAISGSGTGIGYTF,TGTGCCATCAGTGGTTCCGGGACAGGGATTGGCTACACCTTC,TRBV10-3,NA,TRBD1,TRBJ1-2
CASSLNGHGADYGYTF,TGCGCCAGCAGCTTAAACGGTCACGGTGCGGACTATGGCTACACCTTC,TRBV5-1,NA,NA,TRBJ1-2
CAISGLDARYEQYF,TGTGCCATCAGTGGGCTAGACGCACGGTACGAGCAGTACTTC,TRBV10-3,NA,NA,TRBJ2-7
CASLSETEAFF,TGTGCCAGTTTATCGGAAACTGAAGCTTTCTTT,TRBV5-5,NA,NA,TRBJ1-1
CASNSGSAETDTQYF,TGCGCCAGCAATAGCGGGAGCGCAGAAACAGATACGCAGTATTTT,TRBV5-1,NA,TRBD2,TRBJ2-3
CASSLESGTLVGKNIQYF,TGTGCCAGCAGCTTAGAGTCTGGGACGCTCGTGGGCAAAAACATTCAGTACTTC,TRBV7-9,once,NA,TRBJ2-4
CASSTTTGWGEKLFF,TGTGCCAGCAGCACGACGACAGGGTGGGGTGAAAAACTGTTTTTT,TRBV13,NA,TRBD1,TRBJ1-4
CASSQRTYSGNTIYF,TGCGCCAGCAGCCAGCGTACCTACTCTGGAAACACCATATATTTT,TRBV4-3,few,NA,TRBJ1-3
CASVSEGNDYNEQFF,TGTGCCAGCGTTAGTGAGGGGAATGACTACAATGAGCAGTTCTTC,TRBV2,NA,NA,TRBJ2-1
CASSVAAGGRETQYF,TGTGCCAGCAGCGTAGCAGCAGGGGGAAGAGAGACCCAGTACTTC,TRBV9,once,TRBD1,TRBJ2-5
CASSEQKTGYDRQPQHF,TGTGCCAGCAGCGAACAAAAGACAGGGTATGATCGGCAGCCCCAGCATTTT,TRBV11-2,NA,TRBD1,TRBJ1-5
CASSWDRGSAFF,TGTGCCAGCAGCTGGGACAGGGGCTCAGCTTTCTTT,TRBV5-4,NA,TRBD1,TRBJ1-1
CASSEGRLYEQYF,TGCGCCAGCAGTGAAGGGCGGCTCTACGAGCAGTACTTC,TRBV10-2,NA,NA,TRBJ2-7
CASMQASNTEAFF,TGTGCCAGCATGCAGGCATCGAACACTGAAGCTTTCTTT,TRBV6-5,few,NA,TRBJ1-1
CASSQGTAATNEKLFF,TGCGCCAGCAGCCAAGGGACGGCCGCAACTAATGAAAAACTGTTTTTT,TRBV4-3,NA,NA,TRBJ1-4
CASSPLGENYGYTF,TGTGCCAGCAGTCCCTTGGGGGAAAACTATGGCTACACCTTC,TRBV27,once,NA,TRBJ1-2
CASSASRTGVRETQYF,TGTGCCAGCAGCGCCAGCCGGACAGGGGTTCGGGAGACCCAGTACTTC,TRBV9,NA,TRBD1,TRBJ2-5
CASSPPGGLNTEAFF,TGTGCCAGCAGCCCCCCGGGAGGGTTGAACACTGAAGCTTTCTTT,TRBV9,NA,NA,TRBJ1-1
CASTAGQFPGNTIYF,TGTGCCAGTACCGCGGGACAGTTCCCTGGAAACACCATATATTTT,TRBV19,NA,TRBD1,TRBJ1-3
CASSYENRGNTEAFF,TGTGCCAGCAGTTACGAAAACAGGGGAAACACTGAAGCTTTCTTT,TRBV6-5,NA,TRBD1,TRBJ1-1
CASSLRDRVWESNQPQHF,TGTGCCAGCAGTCTCCGGGACAGGGTATGGGAGAGCAATCAGCCCCAGCATTTT,TRBV28,NA,TRBD1,TRBJ1-5
CASRGKGVDNQPQHF,TGTGCCAGCAGAGGGAAGGGGGTCGACAATCAGCCCCAGCATTTT,TRBV27,NA,NA,TRBJ1-5
CASSGSYEQYF,TGTGCCAGCAGCGGGTCCTACGAGCAGTACTTC,TRBV7-2,NA,NA,TRBJ2-7